This T cell receptor (beta chain) emerged from a study of Graves' ophthalmopathy and Graves' hyperthyroidism. Overall study: Peripheral blood samples were taken at initial diagnosis, before any treatment. Study-wide findings and caveats: Blood was where most expanded thyroid clonotypes above 0.001 frequency also turned up.

This CDR3 has 14 residues. V was clipped by 1 base and J by 3 bases; unmatched bases: 3. Germline V gene sequence: CDR1 SGHAT, CDR2 FQNNGV. Beta-chain TCR CDR3 regions were amplified from RNA transcripts. HTBI primers were used in a first-round RT-PCR, which preceded a second-round multiplex PCR. TCRdb analysed the multiplex PCR reads with MiXCR anew, one entry per CDR3 protein. This table has hundreds of thousands of distinct CDR3 sequences, around a fifth appearing once. This clonotype was recorded many times. The antigen remains undetermined. Fresh peripheral blood, 8.5 to 10 ml, was the PBMC source.

The sequenced sample was peripheral blood. The receptor was derived from a woman aged 18-30 years with stable Graves' hyperthyroidism. Some clones in this sample may be carry-over from other donors' samples. The rearrangement links TRBV11-2 to TRBJ2-7, with TRBD1 matching 7 bases. Here the CDR3 reads CASSLGDSGYEQYF. In DNA, the CDR3 is TGTGCCAGCAGCTTAGGGGACAGCGGCTACGAGCAGTACTTC.